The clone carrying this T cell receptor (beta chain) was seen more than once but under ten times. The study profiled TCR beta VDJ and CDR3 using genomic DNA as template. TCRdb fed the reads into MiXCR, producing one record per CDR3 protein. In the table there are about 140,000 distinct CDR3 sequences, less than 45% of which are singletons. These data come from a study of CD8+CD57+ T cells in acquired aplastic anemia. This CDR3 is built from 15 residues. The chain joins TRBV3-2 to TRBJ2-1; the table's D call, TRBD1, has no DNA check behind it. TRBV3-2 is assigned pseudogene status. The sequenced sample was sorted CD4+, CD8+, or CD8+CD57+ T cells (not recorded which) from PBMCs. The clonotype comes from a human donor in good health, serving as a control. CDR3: CASSQRTLVYNEQFF. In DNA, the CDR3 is TGTGCCAGCAGCCAAAGGACATTGGTTTACAATGAGCAGTTCTTC.